This T cell receptor beta chain was captured in a study of glioma-infiltrating T cells (dated by TCRdb to between 2015 and 2016). Notes on the research overall: Low-grade gliomas were WHO grade II oligodendrogliomas or astrocytomas, and glioblastomas were WHO grade IV tumors sampled at initial rather than recurrent diagnosis. Before surgery, glioma patients were given dexamethasone for six or fewer days. The sequencing target for blood libraries was roughly 4- to 10-fold coverage of roughly 950,000 peripheral T cells. Sequencing of TCR alpha- and beta-chain repertoires was performed on glioma tissue, on non-neoplastic brain tissue, and on matched peripheral blood mononuclear cells. To measure how far tissue and blood T-cell populations diverged, each tissue-infiltrating repertoire was compared against the peripheral blood repertoire of the same patient. Three low-grade glioma patients, fewer than 10 primary glioblastoma patients and three non-glioma patients contributing non-neoplastic brain tissue were included in the paired cohort.

Concerning this clonotype: The specificity of this receptor is unknown. Its ends do not fully match the called genes, so a read error is possible.

TCR alpha and beta CDR3 regions were amplified with the iRepertoire nested amplicon-rescue multiplex PCR (arm-PCR) platform from RNA. The input for one-step reverse transcription and amplification was about 85-450 ng of tissue mRNA or PBMC total RNA. Following bead purification, Illumina adapters were added through a secondary multiplex PCR, and the libraries were then gel-purified between 200 and 400 bp. Libraries carried internal 6-nucleotide barcodes used for demultiplexing. Libraries were sequenced on an Illumina MiSeq with 2x220 or 2x250 nucleotide paired-end reads. The original methods were these. FLASH 1.2.11 was used to merge paired reads, and BWA-MEM then aligned the reads to the GRCh37 human genome before TRA and TRB reads were extracted. For V and J assignment, an IMGT-derived reference of cassette sequences and CDR3 motifs that included pseudogenes was used. Reads were translated in three frames, and productive CDR3s were defined by a C…FGXG motif without stop codons. Unique combinations of V-J cassette pair and CDR3 amino acid sequence were defined as clonotypes. Filtering of reads was based on Hamming distance, with the threshold set by the sequence error rate of each sample in mapped regions. Clones were called with MiXCR by TCRdb after fastp trimmed the public reads at Q25, and only in-frame beta chains were retained. Here each entry gathers all rows of one CDR3 protein and keeps the most common genes and DNA. The authors' filters were not applied to this entry. The sample table records fewer than 500,000 distinct CDR3 sequences; more than 35% of these occur just once. The ten largest clones represent about 11% of the sample.

Immediately after resection, surgical brain or tumor specimens were cryofrozen in liquid nitrogen, and peripheral blood cells were collected at the same time. Broad study findings and their caveats: The group comparisons were based on small numbers of patients: three non-neoplastic, three low-grade glioma and several glioblastoma patients. A signature set of shared blood CDR3 motifs marked patients with low tissue-blood divergence and was depleted in highly divergent patients. Very few CDR3 sequences were found to be shared between tissue and blood, and this scarcity was attributed to high CDR3 diversity and limited sampling. VJ-independent divergence between tissue and blood was lower than expected in non-neoplastic patients but higher than expected in all gliomas, particularly low-grade gliomas.

The CDR3 runs 16 amino acids, cysteine and phenylalanine included. The retained sequence is limited to the CDR3, 48 bases, with the frame set at the first base. According to the germline V gene, CDR1 reads MNHNS and CDR2 reads SASEGT. The rearranged segments are TRBV6-1 and TRBJ1-1; the D gene is perhaps TRBD1, from 5 matching bases. The TCR was taken from a human donor with low-grade glioma or glioblastoma, undergoing nonglioma brain surgery, or in good health (not recorded which). Sequenced sample: glioma tissue, nonneoplastic brain tissue, or PBMCs (not recorded which). Here is the DNA: TGTGCCATCAGTGAGCCAGGGATAGGCGGAAACACTGAAGCTTTCTTT. It specifies CAISEPGIGGNTEAFF.